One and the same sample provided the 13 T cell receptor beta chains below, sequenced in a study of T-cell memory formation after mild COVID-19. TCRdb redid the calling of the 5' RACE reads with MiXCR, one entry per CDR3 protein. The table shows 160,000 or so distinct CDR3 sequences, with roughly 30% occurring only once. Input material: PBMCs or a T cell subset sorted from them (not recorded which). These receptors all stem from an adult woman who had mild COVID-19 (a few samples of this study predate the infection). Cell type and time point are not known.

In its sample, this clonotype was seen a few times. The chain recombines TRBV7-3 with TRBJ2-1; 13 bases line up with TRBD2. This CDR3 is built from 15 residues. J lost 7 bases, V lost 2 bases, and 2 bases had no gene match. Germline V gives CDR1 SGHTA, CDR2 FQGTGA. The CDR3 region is CASSLLGLAGNEQFF. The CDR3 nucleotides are TGTGCCAGCAGCTTACTGGGACTAGCGGGAAATGAGCAGTTCTTC.

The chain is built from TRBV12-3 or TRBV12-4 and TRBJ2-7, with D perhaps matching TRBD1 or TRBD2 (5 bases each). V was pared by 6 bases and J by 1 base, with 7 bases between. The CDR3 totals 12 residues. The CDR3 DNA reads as TGTGCCAGCAGGGGGGAATCCTACGAGCAGTACTTC. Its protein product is CASRGESYEQYF.

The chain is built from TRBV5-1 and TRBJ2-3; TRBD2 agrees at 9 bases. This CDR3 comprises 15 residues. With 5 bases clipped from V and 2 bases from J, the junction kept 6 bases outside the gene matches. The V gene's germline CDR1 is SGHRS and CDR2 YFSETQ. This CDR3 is CASSLAGAFTDTQYF. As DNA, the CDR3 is TGCGCCAGCAGTTTAGCGGGGGCCTTCACAGATACGCAGTATTTT.

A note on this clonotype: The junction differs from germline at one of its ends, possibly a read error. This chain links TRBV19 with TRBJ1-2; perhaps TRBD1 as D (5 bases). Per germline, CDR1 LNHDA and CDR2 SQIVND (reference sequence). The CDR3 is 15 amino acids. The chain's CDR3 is CASSSGNSGVYGYTF. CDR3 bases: TGTGCCAGCAGTAGCGGGAACTCGGGGGTTTATGGCTACACCTTC.

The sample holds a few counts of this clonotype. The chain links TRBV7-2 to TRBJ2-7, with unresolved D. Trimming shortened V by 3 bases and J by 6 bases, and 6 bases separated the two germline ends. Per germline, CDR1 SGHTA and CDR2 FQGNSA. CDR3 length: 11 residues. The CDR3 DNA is TGTGCCAGCAGCTTTTCTTTCGAGCAGTACTTC. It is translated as CASSFSFEQYF.

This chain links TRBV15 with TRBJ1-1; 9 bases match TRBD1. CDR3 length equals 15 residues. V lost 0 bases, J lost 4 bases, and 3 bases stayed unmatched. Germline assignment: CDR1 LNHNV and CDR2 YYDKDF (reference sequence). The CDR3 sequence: CATSRDRDRVTEAFF. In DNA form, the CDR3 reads TGTGCCACCAGCAGAGATCGGGACAGGGTCACTGAAGCTTTCTTT.

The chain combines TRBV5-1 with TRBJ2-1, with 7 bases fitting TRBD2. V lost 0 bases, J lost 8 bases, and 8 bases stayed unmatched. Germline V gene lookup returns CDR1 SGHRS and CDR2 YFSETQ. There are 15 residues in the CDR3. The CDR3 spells CASSLEIAGDHEQFF. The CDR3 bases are TGCGCCAGCAGCTTGGAGATCGCGGGGGATCATGAGCAGTTCTTC.

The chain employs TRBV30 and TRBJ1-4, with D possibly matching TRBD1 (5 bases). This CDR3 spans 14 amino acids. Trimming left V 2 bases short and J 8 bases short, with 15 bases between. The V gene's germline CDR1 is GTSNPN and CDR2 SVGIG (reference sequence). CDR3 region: CAWSLGGAGEKLFF. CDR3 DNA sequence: TGTGCCTGGAGTTTAGGAGGGGCGGGGGAAAAACTGTTTTTT. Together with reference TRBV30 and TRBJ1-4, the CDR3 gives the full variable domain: SQTIHQWPATLVQPVGSPLSLECTVEGTSNPNLYWYRQAAGRGLQLLFYSVGIGQISSEVPQNLSASRPQDRQFILSSKKLLLSDSGFYLCAWSLGGAGEKLFFGSGTQLSVL.

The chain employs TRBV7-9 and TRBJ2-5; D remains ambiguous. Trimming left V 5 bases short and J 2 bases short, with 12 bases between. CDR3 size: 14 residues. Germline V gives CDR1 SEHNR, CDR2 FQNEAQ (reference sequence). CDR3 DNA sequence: TGTGCCAGCAGCCAGCTGACTGGACAAGAGACCCAGTACTTC. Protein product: CASSQLTGQETQYF.

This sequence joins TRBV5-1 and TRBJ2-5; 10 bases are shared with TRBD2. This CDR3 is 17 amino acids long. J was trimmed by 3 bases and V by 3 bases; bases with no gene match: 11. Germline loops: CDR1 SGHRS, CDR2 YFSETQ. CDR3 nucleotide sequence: TGCGCCAGCAGCTCAGGTCGAATAGCGGGGGGCAAAGAGACCCAGTACTTC. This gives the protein CASSSGRIAGGKETQYF.

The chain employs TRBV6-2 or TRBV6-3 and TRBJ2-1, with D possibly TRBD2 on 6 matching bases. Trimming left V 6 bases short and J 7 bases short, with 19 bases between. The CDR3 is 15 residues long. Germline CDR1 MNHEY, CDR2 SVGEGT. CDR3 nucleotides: TGTGCCAGCAGCCCGCCTCGGGGGAGCAAAAATGAGCAGTTCTTC. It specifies CASSPPRGSKNEQFF.

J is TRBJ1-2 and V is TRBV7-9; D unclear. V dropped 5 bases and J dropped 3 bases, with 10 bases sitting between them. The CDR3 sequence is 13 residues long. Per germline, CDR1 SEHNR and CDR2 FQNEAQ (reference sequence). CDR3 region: CASSPHGDYGYTF. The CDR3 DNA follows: TGTGCCAGCAGCCCCCACGGGGACTATGGCTACACCTTC.

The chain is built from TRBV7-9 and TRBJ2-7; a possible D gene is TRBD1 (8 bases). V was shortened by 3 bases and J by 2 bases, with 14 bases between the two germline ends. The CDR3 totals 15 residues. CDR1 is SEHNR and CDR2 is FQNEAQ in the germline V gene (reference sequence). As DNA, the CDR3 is TGTGCCAGCAGCTTTGGACAGGGACTAACCTACGAGCAGTACTTC. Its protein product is CASSFGQGLTYEQYF.